A selection of T cell receptor beta chains follows, all from one sample in a study of identifying expanded T cells in peripheral blood. Repertoires were generated with immunoSEQ multiplex PCR, while TCRdb's copy carries only in-frame clones and drops some. The sample lists around 47,000 clones, roughly 80% occurring once. Sequenced input: blood. Source of these receptors: a person aged 18 to 75 in good health. The CDR3 runs from the conserved cysteine through the conserved F or W. Fields, in order: clone size, D gene, V gene, J gene, CDR3 DNA, CDR3 protein. D genes are given only for firm matches. Expanded clones get a size class; other rows say once, few or many, or leave the size out.

size: NA; D: NA; V: TRBV6-5; J: TRBJ2-1; DNA: TGTGCCAGCAGTTACTCGGGCGGGCTTACCTACAATGAGCAGTTCTTC; CDR3: CASSYSGGLTYNEQFF
size: NA; D: TRBD1; V: TRBV6-5; J: TRBJ1-2; DNA: TGTGCCAGCAGTTACGTCGGAGGGACAGGGCACTATGGCTACACCTTC; CDR3: CASSYVGGTGHYGYTF
size: NA; D: NA; V: TRBV21-1; J: TRBJ1-2; DNA: TGTGCCAGCAGCAGTTCACAGGGGGAGCAAAAGGGCTACACCTTC; CDR3: CASSSSQGEQKGYTF
size: NA; D: NA; V: TRBV7-9; J: TRBJ1-3; DNA: TGTGCCAGCAGCTTGAAGGGTCATGAGGATTTT; CDR3: CASSLKGHEDF
size: NA; D: NA; V: TRBV18; J: TRBJ1-3; DNA: TGTGCCAGCTCACCACCCGCCGGACAAAACTCTGGAAACACCATATATTTT; CDR3: CASSPPAGQNSGNTIYF
size: NA; D: TRBD1; V: TRBV6-6; J: TRBJ2-1; DNA: TGTGCCACTCGCGGGGACAGGGGCATCAATGAGCAGTTCTTC; CDR3: CATRGDRGINEQFF
size: few; D: TRBD2; V: TRBV19; J: TRBJ2-3; DNA: TGTGCCAGTAGTGTCGGGGGAGGGTGGCAGTATTTT; CDR3: CASSVGGGWQYF
size: NA; D: TRBD1; V: TRBV7-2; J: TRBJ2-6; DNA: TGTGCCAGCAGCTCCTCAGGGGGCACTGGGGCCAACGTCCTGACTTTC; CDR3: CASSSSGGTGANVLTF
size: NA; D: TRBD1; V: TRBV19; J: TRBJ2-7; DNA: TGTGCCAGTAGGAGGGGGCAGGGGGACTACGAGCAGTACTTC; CDR3: CASRRGQGDYEQYF
size: NA; D: NA; V: TRBV29-1; J: TRBJ2-5; DNA: TGCAGCGTTGAAGCTAGGCGGCAAGAGACCCAGTACTTC; CDR3: CSVEARRQETQYF
size: NA; D: NA; V: TRBV9; J: TRBJ1-2; DNA: TGTGCCAGCAGCGTCCTCCTCGACAGAGCGCCGGCACTGCGCTATGGCTACACCTTC; CDR3: CASSVLLDRAPALRYGYTF
size: NA; D: TRBD1; V: TRBV27; J: TRBJ2-1; DNA: TGTGCCAGCAGTTCGGGGACAGGGCACAATGAGCAGTTCTTC; CDR3: CASSSGTGHNEQFF
size: few; D: NA; V: TRBV5-6; J: TRBJ2-1; DNA: TGTGCCAGCAGCTTGGTTTGGGACTCGATCTACAATGAGCAGTTCTTC; CDR3: CASSLVWDSIYNEQFF
size: NA; D: NA; V: TRBV28; J: TRBJ1-4; DNA: TGTGCCAGCAGCCGCGGGGTTAATGAAAAACTGTTTTTT; CDR3: CASSRGVNEKLFF
size: few; D: NA; V: TRBV14; J: TRBJ2-2; DNA: TGTGCCAGCAGCAAAAAACTCTCCTTGGGTTCCGGGGAGCTGTTTTTT; CDR3: CASSKKLSLGSGELFF
size: NA; D: TRBD2; V: TRBV6-5; J: TRBJ2-1; DNA: TGTGCCAGCAGGAAGCGGGGGGGACGGAATGAGCAGTTCTTC; CDR3: CASRKRGGRNEQFF
size: NA; D: TRBD2; V: TRBV19; J: TRBJ2-1; DNA: TGTGCCAGTAGTATGGAAACGGGAGGCTACAATGAGCAGTTCTTC; CDR3: CASSMETGGYNEQFF
size: NA; D: TRBD1; V: TRBV2; J: TRBJ2-2; DNA: TGTGCCAGCAGCGGACAGGGAGAGACCGGGGAGCTGTTTTTT; CDR3: CASSGQGETGELFF
size: NA; D: NA; V: TRBV11-2; J: TRBJ1-3; DNA: TGTGCCAGCAGCTTATATATCGGAAACACCATATATTTT; CDR3: CASSLYIGNTIYF
size: NA; D: TRBD1; V: TRBV5-1; J: TRBJ2-2; DNA: TGCGCCAGCAGCGCGGGACAGGGGTTGACCGGGGAGCTGTTTTTT; CDR3: CASSAGQGLTGELFF
size: NA; D: TRBD2; V: TRBV4-3; J: TRBJ2-1; DNA: TGCGCCAGCAGCCAAAGCCTTGGGACCAGCGGGAGTAGGTATGAGCAGTTCTTC; CDR3: CASSQSLGTSGSRYEQFF
size: NA; D: NA; V: TRBV5-4; J: TRBJ1-2; DNA: TGTGCCAGCAGCGCTACGGATAACTATGGCTACACCTTC; CDR3: CASSATDNYGYTF
size: NA; D: TRBD1; V: TRBV2; J: TRBJ2-5; DNA: TGTGCCAGCAGGGGGGGACAGGGTCGAGAGGCCCAGTACTTC; CDR3: CASRGGQGREAQYF
size: NA; D: TRBD2; V: TRBV11-3; J: TRBJ2-5; DNA: TGTGCCAGCAGCTGGCTAGCGGGAGGACCCCAAGAGACCCAGTACTTC; CDR3: CASSWLAGGPQETQYF
size: NA; D: NA; V: TRBV6-1; J: TRBJ2-5; DNA: TGTGCCAGCAGTGAAGGAACCAGGGAGACCCAGTACTTC; CDR3: CASSEGTRETQYF
size: few; D: NA; V: TRBV6-5; J: TRBJ1-1; DNA: TGTGCCAGCAGTGACACCGAAAACACTGAAGCTTTCTTT; CDR3: CASSDTENTEAFF
size: NA; D: NA; V: TRBV19; J: TRBJ1-5; DNA: TGTGCCAGTAGTATTTCAGGGGAGGGTCAGCCCCAGCATTTT; CDR3: CASSISGEGQPQHF
size: NA; D: TRBD1; V: TRBV27; J: TRBJ2-1; DNA: TGTGCCAGCACAACGGGGACAGGGGTTTTCAATGAGCAGTTCTTC; CDR3: CASTTGTGVFNEQFF
size: NA; D: TRBD2; V: TRBV28; J: TRBJ2-7; DNA: TGTGCCAGCAGTCCTCTAGCGGGAGTTGGGTACGAGCAGTACTTC; CDR3: CASSPLAGVGYEQYF
size: once; D: NA; V: TRBV18; J: TRBJ2-7; DNA: TGTGCCAGCTCACCGCCGGGGGAACGGAACGAGCAGTACTTC; CDR3: CASSPPGERNEQYF
size: NA; D: NA; V: TRBV27; J: TRBJ2-1; DNA: TGTGCCAGTCGATCGGGACGGAGTGTTAATGAGCAGTTCTTC; CDR3: CASRSGRSVNEQFF
size: NA; D: TRBD1; V: TRBV12-5; J: TRBJ1-3; DNA: TGTGCTAGTGCCTCACAGGGGGGTTACGGAAACACCATATATTTT; CDR3: CASASQGGYGNTIYF
size: few; D: NA; V: TRBV9; J: TRBJ1-2; DNA: TGTGCCAGCAGCCCACGAGGGGCTAACTATGGCTACACCTTC; CDR3: CASSPRGANYGYTF
size: few; D: TRBD1; V: TRBV6-4; J: TRBJ2-2; DNA: TGTGCCAGCAGTGGACAGGGCACCGGGGAGCTGTTTTTT; CDR3: CASSGQGTGELFF
size: NA; D: TRBD1; V: TRBV11-2; J: TRBJ1-2; DNA: TGTGCCAGCAGGTCGGACAGGGTTTCCTATGGCTACACCTTC; CDR3: CASRSDRVSYGYTF
size: once; D: NA; V: TRBV2; J: TRBJ2-6; DNA: TGTGCCAGCTGTCGGGACTCTGGGGCCAACGTCCTGACTTTC; CDR3: CASCRDSGANVLTF
size: NA; D: TRBD2; V: TRBV6-6; J: TRBJ2-1; DNA: TGTGCCAGCAGTAGTAGCGGGGGGGCGAGTAATGAGCAGTTCTTC; CDR3: CASSSSGGASNEQFF
size: NA; D: NA; V: TRBV18; J: TRBJ1-1; DNA: TGTGCCAGCTCACGAGTTGGGGGTCTGAACACTGAAGCTTTCTTT; CDR3: CASSRVGGLNTEAFF
size: NA; D: TRBD1; V: TRBV11-1; J: TRBJ2-1; DNA: TGTGCCAGCAGCCCGGGACAGTACAATGAGCAGTTCTTC; CDR3: CASSPGQYNEQFF
size: NA; D: NA; V: TRBV11-2; J: TRBJ2-7; DNA: TGTGCCAGCAGCTTTCAGGGGTACGAGCAGTACTTC; CDR3: CASSFQGYEQYF
size: NA; D: NA; V: TRBV27; J: TRBJ1-2; DNA: TGTGCCAGCGGGGCACACAATTCCTATGGCTACACCTTC; CDR3: CASGAHNSYGYTF
size: NA; D: NA; V: TRBV6-1; J: TRBJ2-4; DNA: TGTGCCAGCAGTTCTCACCCAGAAGCCAAAAACATTCAGTACTTC; CDR3: CASSSHPEAKNIQYF
size: NA; D: TRBD2; V: TRBV7-6; J: TRBJ2-5; DNA: TGTGCCAGCAGCTTAAGGGGACTAGCGGGGGGAGAGACCCAGTACTTC; CDR3: CASSLRGLAGGETQYF
size: NA; D: NA; V: TRBV7-8; J: TRBJ1-1; DNA: TGTGCCAGCAGTAAAAACAGGGCGCCTAACACTGAAGCTTTCTTT; CDR3: CASSKNRAPNTEAFF
size: few; D: NA; V: TRBV29-1; J: TRBJ2-5; DNA: TGCAGCGTACGCAGGGGTGAAGAGACCCAGTACTTC; CDR3: CSVRRGEETQYF
size: once; D: TRBD1; V: TRBV18; J: TRBJ1-1; DNA: TGTGCCAGCTCACGCGACAGGGCCAGCACTGAAGCTTTCTTT; CDR3: CASSRDRASTEAFF